This T cell receptor beta chain was captured in a study of T-cell memory formation after mild COVID-19. Points from the study as a whole: The main location of contracting CD4+ clones was CM and EM, and that of contracting CD8+ clones was EMRA. Pre-infection memory showed some responding clones, and this suggested that cross-reactive memory joined.

A note on this clonotype: Its cognate antigen is unknown.

CDR3 size: 13 residues. V lost 6 bases to trimming and J lost 6 bases, with 14 bases between them. The germline V gene has CDR1 WNHNN and CDR2 SYGVQD (reference sequence). TCRdb re-derived calls from the 5' RACE reads in MiXCR, one entry per CDR3 protein. The sample lists about 340,000 distinct CDR3 sequences; 13% were seen once. This clonotype originated in a young man who had mild COVID-19 (a few samples of this study predate the infection). Cell type and time point are not known. V is TRBV10-1 and J is TRBJ1-2, with D tentatively TRBD1 (5 bases). The sequencing sample was made of PBMCs or a T cell subset sorted from them (not recorded which). The CDR3 sequence is CASSAYQGDGYTF. CDR3 DNA: TGCGCCAGCAGCGCATACCAGGGAGATGGCTACACCTTC.